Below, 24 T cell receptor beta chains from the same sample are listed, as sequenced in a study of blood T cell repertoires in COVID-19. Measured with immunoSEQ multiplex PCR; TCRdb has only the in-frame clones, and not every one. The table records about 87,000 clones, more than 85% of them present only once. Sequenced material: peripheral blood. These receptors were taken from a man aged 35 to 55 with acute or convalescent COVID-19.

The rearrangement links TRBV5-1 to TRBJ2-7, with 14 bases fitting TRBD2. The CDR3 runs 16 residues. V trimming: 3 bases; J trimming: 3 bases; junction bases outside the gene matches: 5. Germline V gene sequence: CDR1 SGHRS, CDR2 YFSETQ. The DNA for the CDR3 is TGCGCCAGCAGCTGGAATGGACTAGCGGGAGGCTACGAGCAGTACTTC. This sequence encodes CASSWNGLAGGYEQYF. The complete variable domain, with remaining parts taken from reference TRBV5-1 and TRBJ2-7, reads KAGVTQTPRYLIKTRGQQVTLSCSPISGHRSVSWYQQTPGQGLQFLFEYFSETQRNKGNFPGRFSGRQFSNSRSEMNVSTLELGDSALYLCASSWNGLAGGYEQYFGPGTRLTVT.

This CDR3 reads CAWTGGGYEQYF. The CDR3 DNA reads as TGTGCCTGGACGGGGGGAGGGTACGAGCAGTACTTC. The rearrangement joins TRBV30 to TRBJ2-7; 7 nucleotides match TRBD2. CDR1 is GTSNPN, CDR2 SVGIG, per germline (reference sequence). This CDR3 spans 12 amino acids. Germline trimming cut 4 bases from V and 4 bases from J; bases unmatched to any gene: 4.

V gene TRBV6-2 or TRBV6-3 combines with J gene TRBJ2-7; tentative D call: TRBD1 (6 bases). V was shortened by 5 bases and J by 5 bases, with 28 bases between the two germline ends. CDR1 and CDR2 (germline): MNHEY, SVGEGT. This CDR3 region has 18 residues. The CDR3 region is CASSPSSMVENWDNEQYF. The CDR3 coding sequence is TGTGCCAGCAGTCCCTCCTCCATGGTGGAGAATTGGGACAACGAGCAGTACTTC.

CDR3 in amino acids: CAWSRVINEQFF. The CDR3 DNA is TGTGCCTGGAGTCGAGTTATCAATGAGCAGTTCTTC. The V gene is TRBV30, the J gene TRBJ2-1; D is unresolved. The V gene lost 2 bases and the J gene lost 6 bases, with 8 bases spanning the gap. Germline V gives CDR1 GTSNPN, CDR2 SVGIG (reference sequence). This CDR3 has 12 residues. Together with reference TRBV30 and TRBJ2-1, the CDR3 gives the full variable domain: SQTIHQWPATLVQPVGSPLSLECTVEGTSNPNLYWYRQAAGRGLQLLFYSVGIGQISSEVPQNLSASRPQDRQFILSSKKLLLSDSGFYLCAWSRVINEQFFGPGTRLTVL.

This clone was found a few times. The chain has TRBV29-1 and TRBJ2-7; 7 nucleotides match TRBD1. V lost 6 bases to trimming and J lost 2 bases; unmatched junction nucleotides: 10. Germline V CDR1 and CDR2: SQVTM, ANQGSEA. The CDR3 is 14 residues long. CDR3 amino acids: CSVLTGVGPYEQYF. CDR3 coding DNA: TGCAGCGTGCTTACAGGGGTGGGCCCCTACGAGCAGTACTTC.

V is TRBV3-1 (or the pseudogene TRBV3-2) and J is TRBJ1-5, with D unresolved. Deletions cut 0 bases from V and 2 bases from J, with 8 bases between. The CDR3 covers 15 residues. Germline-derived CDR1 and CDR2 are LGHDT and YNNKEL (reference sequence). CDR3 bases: TGTGCCAGCAGCCAAGATTTGGCAGGCAATCAGCCCCAGCATTTT. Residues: CASSQDLAGNQPQHF.

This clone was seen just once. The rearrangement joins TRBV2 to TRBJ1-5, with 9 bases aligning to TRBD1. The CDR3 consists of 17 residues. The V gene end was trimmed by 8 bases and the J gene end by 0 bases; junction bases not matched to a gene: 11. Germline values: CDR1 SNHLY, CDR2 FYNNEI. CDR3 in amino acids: CASGGQGRTYSNQPQHF. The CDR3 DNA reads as TGTGCCAGCGGAGGACAGGGGAGGACGTATAGCAATCAGCCCCAGCATTTT.

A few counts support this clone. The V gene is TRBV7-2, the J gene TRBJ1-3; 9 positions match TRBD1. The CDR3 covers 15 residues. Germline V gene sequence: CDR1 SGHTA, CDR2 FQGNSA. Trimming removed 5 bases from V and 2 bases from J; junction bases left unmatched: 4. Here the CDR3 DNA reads TGTGCCAGCAGCCCGGGACAGGGAACTGGAAACACCATATATTTT. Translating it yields CASSPGQGTGNTIYF.

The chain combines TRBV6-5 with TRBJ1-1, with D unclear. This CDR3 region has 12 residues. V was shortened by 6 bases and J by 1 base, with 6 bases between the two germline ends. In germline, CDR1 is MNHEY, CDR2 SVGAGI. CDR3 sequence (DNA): TGTGCCAGCAGCTGGCCGAACACTGAAGCTTTCTTT. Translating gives CASSWPNTEAFF.

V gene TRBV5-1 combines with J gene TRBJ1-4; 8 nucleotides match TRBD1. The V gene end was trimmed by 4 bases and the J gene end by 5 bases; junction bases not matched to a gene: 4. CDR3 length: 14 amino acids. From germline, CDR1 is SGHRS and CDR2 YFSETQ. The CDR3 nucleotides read TGCGCCAGCAGCCAAGGGACAGGAAATGAAAAACTGTTTTTT. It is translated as CASSQGTGNEKLFF.

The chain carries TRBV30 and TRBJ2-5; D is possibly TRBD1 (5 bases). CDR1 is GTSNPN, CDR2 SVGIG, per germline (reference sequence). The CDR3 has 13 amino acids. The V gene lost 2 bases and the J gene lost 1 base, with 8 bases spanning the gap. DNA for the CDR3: TGTGCCTGGAGTAGACAGCCCCAAGAGACCCAGTACTTC. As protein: CAWSRQPQETQYF.

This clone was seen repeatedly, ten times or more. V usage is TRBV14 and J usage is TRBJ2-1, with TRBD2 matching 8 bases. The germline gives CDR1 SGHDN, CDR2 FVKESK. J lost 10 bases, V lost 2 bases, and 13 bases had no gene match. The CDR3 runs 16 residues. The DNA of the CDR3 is TGTGCCAGCAGCCAATCAGAGCGGGGGCCACTAACGGAGCAGTTCTTC. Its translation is CASSQSERGPLTEQFF.

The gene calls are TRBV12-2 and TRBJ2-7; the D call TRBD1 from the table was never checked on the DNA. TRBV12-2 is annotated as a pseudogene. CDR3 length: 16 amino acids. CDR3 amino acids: CASRPRHHRAPYEQYF. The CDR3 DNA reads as TGTGCAAGTCGCCCAAGGCACCACAGGGCGCCCTACGAGCAGTACTTC.

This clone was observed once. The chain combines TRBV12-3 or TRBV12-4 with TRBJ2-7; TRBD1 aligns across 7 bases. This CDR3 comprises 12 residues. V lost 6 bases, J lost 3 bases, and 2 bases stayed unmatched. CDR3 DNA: TGTGCCAGCAGCAGGACAGGCTACGAGCAGTACTTC. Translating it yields CASSRTGYEQYF.

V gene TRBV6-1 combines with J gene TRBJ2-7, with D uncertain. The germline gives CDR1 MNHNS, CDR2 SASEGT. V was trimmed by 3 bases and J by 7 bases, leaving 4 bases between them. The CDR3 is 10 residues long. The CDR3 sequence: CASSEYEQYF. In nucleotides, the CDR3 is TGTGCCAGCAGTGAGTATGAGCAGTACTTC.

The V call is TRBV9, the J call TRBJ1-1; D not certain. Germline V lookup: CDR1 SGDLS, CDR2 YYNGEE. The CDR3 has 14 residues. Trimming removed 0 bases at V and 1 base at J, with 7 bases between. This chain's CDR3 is CASSVGSQNTEAFF. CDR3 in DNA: TGTGCCAGCAGCGTAGGAAGCCAGAACACTGAAGCTTTCTTT. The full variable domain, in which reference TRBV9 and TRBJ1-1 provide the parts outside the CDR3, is DSGVTQTPKHLITATGQRVTLRCSPRSGDLSVYWYQQSLDQGLQFLIQYYNGEERAKGNILERFSAQQFPDLHSELNLSSLELGDSALYFCASSVGSQNTEAFFGQGTRLTVV.

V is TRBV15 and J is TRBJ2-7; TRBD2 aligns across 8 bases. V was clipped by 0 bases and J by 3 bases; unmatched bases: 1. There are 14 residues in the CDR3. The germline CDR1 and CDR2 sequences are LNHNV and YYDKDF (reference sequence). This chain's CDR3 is CATSRELAVYEQYF. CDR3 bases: TGTGCCACCAGCAGAGAACTAGCGGTCTACGAGCAGTACTTC.

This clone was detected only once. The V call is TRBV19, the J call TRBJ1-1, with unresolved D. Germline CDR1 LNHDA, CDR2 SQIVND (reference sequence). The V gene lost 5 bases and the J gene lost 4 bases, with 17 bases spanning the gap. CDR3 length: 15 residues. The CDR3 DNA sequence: TGTGCCAGTAGTGCCCGAGGCTGGGGAGCCACTGAAGCTTTCTTT. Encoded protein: CASSARGWGATEAFF.

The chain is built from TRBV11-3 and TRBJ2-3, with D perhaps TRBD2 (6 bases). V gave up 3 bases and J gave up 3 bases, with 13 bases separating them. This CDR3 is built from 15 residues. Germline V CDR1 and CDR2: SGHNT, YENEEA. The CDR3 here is CASSFSSGSTDTQYF. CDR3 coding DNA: TGTGCCAGCAGCTTTAGCAGCGGGTCTACAGATACGCAGTATTTT.

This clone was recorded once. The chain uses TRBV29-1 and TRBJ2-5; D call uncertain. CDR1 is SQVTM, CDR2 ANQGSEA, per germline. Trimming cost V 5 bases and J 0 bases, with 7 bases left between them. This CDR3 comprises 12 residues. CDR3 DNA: TGCAGCGTTCGCCGGGACCAAGAGACCCAGTACTTC. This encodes CSVRRDQETQYF.

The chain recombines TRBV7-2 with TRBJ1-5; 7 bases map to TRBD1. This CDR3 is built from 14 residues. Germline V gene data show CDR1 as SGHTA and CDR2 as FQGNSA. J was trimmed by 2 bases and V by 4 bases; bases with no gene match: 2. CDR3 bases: TGTGCCAGCAGCTCAACAGGGGGCAATCAGCCCCAGCATTTT. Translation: CASSSTGGNQPQHF.

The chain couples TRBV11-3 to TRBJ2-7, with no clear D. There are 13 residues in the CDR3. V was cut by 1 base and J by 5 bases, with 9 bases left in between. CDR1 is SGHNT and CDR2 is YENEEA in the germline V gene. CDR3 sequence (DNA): TGTGCCAGCAGCTTAGGACCCCGGGACGAGCAGTACTTC. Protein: CASSLGPRDEQYF.

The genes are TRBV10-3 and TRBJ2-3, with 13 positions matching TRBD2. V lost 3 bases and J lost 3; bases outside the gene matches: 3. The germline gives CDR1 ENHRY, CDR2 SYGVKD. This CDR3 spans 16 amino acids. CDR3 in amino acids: CAISEGLAGDTDTQYF. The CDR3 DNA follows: TGTGCCATCAGTGAAGGACTAGCGGGAGATACAGATACGCAGTATTTT.

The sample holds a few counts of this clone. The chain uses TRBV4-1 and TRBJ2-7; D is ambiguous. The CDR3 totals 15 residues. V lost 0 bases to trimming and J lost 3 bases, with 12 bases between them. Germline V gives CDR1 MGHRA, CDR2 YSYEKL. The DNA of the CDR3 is TGCGCCAGCAGCCAAGAAACACAGCTAAACTACGAGCAGTACTTC. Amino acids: CASSQETQLNYEQYF.